This paragraph reports one T cell receptor (beta chain). The antigen remains unidentified. Germline CDR1 and CDR2: WNHNN and SYGVQD (reference sequence). V gave up 3 bases and J gave up 5 bases; unmatched junction bases: 9. The CDR3 is 16 amino acids. The data stem from a study of a mutant IDH1 vaccine in newly diagnosed glioma. Study details: Treated patients had a mean age of about 37 years and a sex split that was roughly 60% male and roughly 40% female. Week 35 brought visit V12, which was followed by visit V13 at week 47.

Time point reported: week 47, end of study. The study gave 300 ug of mutant IDH1 20-mer peptide per vaccine dose, with topical imiquimod. Method: immunoSEQ multiplex PCR; TCRdb's copy keeps in-frame clones and lacks some. The data contain approximately 35,000 clones, approximately 92% of them seen just once; the ten biggest clones take up 5% to 6%. The source material was PBMCs, sampled from a glioma patient whose treatment included an IDH1 peptide vaccine. The chain links TRBV10-1 to TRBJ2-3; 9 bases line up with TRBD1. The source of this sequence is a woman between 35 and 50 years old with glioma. The CDR3 DNA follows: TGCGCCAGCAGTGATTACCGGGACAGGGAGTTAGATACGCAGTATTTT. Translated, it gives CASSDYRDRELDTQYF.